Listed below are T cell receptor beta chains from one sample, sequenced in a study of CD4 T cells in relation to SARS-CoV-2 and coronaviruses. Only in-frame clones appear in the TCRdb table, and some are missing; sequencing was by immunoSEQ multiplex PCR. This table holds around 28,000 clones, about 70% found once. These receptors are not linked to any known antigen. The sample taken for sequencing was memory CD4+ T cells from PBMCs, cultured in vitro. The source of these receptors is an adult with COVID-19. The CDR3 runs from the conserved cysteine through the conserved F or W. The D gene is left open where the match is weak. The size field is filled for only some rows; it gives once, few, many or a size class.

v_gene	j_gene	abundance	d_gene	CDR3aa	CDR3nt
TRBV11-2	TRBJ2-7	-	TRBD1	CASSLGTGGVEQYF	TGTGCCAGCAGCTTAGGGACAGGGGGTGTCGAGCAGTACTTC
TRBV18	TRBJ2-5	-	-	CASSQDIQETQYF	TGTGCCAGCTCACAGGACATCCAAGAGACCCAGTACTTC
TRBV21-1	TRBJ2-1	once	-	CASSGLAGTLYEQFF	TGTGCCAGCAGCGGATTAGCGGGGACCCTATATGAGCAGTTCTTC
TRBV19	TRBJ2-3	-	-	CASSIGSRTPTDTQYF	TGTGCCAGTAGTATCGGATCGAGGACTCCCACAGATACGCAGTATTTT
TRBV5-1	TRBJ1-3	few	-	CASSLAGGLLGNTIYF	TGCGCCAGCAGCTTGGCGGGGGGCCTTCTCGGAAACACCATATATTTT
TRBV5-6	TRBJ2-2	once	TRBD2	CASSAGTSGRTGELFF	TGTGCCAGCAGTGCGGGGACTAGCGGGAGAACCGGGGAGCTGTTTTTT
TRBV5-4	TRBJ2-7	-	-	CASSPIQGPRVEQYF	TGTGCCAGCAGCCCGATACAGGGTCCGAGGGTGGAGCAGTACTTC
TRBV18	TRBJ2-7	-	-	CASSPPSAREQYF	TGTGCCAGCTCACCCCCCTCGGCCCGGGAGCAGTACTTC
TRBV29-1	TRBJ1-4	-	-	CSVADPRNEKLFF	TGCAGCGTTGCGGACCCGAGGAATGAAAAACTGTTTTTT
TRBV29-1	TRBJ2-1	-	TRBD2	CSVEGLAVYNEQFF	TGCAGCGTTGAAGGACTAGCGGTTTACAATGAGCAGTTCTTC
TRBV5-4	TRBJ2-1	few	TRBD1	CASSLGGTDRAHEQFF	TGTGCCAGCAGCTTGGGTGGGACGGACAGGGCGCATGAGCAGTTCTTC
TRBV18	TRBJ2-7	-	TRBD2	CASSPTWGLAGENNEQYF	TGTGCCAGCTCACCGACTTGGGGTCTAGCGGGAGAAAATAACGAGCAGTACTTC
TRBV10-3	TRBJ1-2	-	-	CAISAGWDDGYTF	TGTGCCATCAGTGCGGGCTGGGATGATGGCTACACCTTC
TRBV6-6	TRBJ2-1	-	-	CASSRDREQFF	TGTGCCAGCAGTAGAGACAGAGAGCAGTTCTTC
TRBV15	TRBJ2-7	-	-	CATSRVTGPAFYEQYF	TGTGCCACCAGCAGGGTGACGGGGCCGGCTTTTTACGAGCAGTACTTC
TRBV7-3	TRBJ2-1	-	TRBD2	CASSLYRTSGRNDEQFF	TGTGCCAGCAGCCTGTACAGGACTAGCGGGAGGAACGATGAGCAGTTCTTC
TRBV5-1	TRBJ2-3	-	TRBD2	CASSYSGRTQYF	TGCGCCAGCAGTTATAGCGGGAGGACGCAGTATTTT
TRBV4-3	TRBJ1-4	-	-	CASSRVGESNEKLFF	TGCGCCAGCAGCCGAGTCGGGGAATCTAATGAAAAACTGTTTTTT
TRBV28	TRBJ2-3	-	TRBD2	CAGSSGVEYTQYF	TGTGCCGGGAGTAGCGGGGTGGAGTATACGCAGTATTTT
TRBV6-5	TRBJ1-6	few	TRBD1	CASSWGQRGNSPLHF	TGTGCCAGCAGTTGGGGACAGAGAGGGAATTCACCCCTCCACTTT
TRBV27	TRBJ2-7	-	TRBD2	CASSSRTRAHSEQYF	TGTGCCAGCAGTTCAAGGACTAGAGCTCACTCCGAGCAGTACTTC
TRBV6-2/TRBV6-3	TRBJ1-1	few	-	CASSNPLVGHTEAFF	TGTGCCAGCAGTAACCCCCTGGTAGGGCACACTGAAGCTTTCTTT
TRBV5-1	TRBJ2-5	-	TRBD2	CASSPGTSGSETQYF	TGCGCCAGCAGCCCAGGGACTAGCGGGAGTGAGACCCAGTACTTC
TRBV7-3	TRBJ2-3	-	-	CASSRDGMSTDTQYF	TGTGCCAGCAGTAGGGACGGGATGAGCACAGATACGCAGTATTTT
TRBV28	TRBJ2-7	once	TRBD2	CASSFGLAGQYF	TGTGCCAGCAGTTTTGGACTAGCGGGACAGTACTTC
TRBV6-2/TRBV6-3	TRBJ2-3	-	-	CASSYALFTDTQYF	TGTGCCAGCAGTTATGCACTTTTCACAGATACGCAGTATTTT
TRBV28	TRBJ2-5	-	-	CASSLEHQETQYF	TGTGCCAGCAGTTTGGAGCATCAAGAGACCCAGTACTTC
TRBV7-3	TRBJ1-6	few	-	CASSLKGQRDSPLHF	TGTGCCAGCAGCTTAAAGGGACAACGGGATTCACCCCTCCACTTT
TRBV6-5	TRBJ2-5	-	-	CASSYEAGTGQETQYF	TGTGCCAGCAGTTACGAAGCAGGGACGGGACAAGAGACCCAGTACTTC
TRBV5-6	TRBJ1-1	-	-	CASSLLTGRLGTEAFF	TGTGCCAGCAGCTTGTTGACCGGACGGCTGGGCACTGAAGCTTTCTTT
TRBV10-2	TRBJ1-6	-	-	CASSLTIGHDVGSPLHF	TGCGCCAGCAGTCTTACGATAGGACACGACGTTGGTTCACCCCTCCACTTT
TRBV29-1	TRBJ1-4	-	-	CSGATTNEKLFF	TGCAGCGGGGCGACAACTAATGAAAAACTGTTTTTT
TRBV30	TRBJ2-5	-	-	CAWSAKVQETQYF	TGTGCCTGGAGTGCGAAAGTCCAAGAGACCCAGTACTTC
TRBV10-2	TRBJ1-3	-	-	CASYSGTSGNTIYF	TGCGCCAGCTATTCTGGGACCTCTGGAAACACCATATATTTT
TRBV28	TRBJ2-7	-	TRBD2	CASRQIAGETMFYEQYF	TGTGCCAGCCGCCAAATCGCGGGGGAAACTATGTTTTACGAGCAGTACTTC
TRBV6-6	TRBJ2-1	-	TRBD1	CASGKTGSSYNEQFF	TGTGCCAGCGGTAAGACAGGGAGCTCCTACAATGAGCAGTTCTTC
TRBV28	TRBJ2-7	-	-	CASRGFQGYEQYF	TGTGCCAGCAGGGGGTTCCAGGGTTACGAGCAGTACTTC
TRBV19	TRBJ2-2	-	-	CASSIVGRVGELFF	TGTGCCAGTAGTATAGTTGGCCGGGTCGGGGAGCTGTTTTTT
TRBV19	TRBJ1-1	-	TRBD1	CASTKQGGNTEAFF	TGTGCCAGTACCAAACAGGGGGGTAACACTGAAGCTTTCTTT
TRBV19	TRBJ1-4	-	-	CASSPGGAIGEKLFF	TGTGCCAGTAGTCCGGGGGGCGCGATAGGAGAAAAACTGTTTTTT
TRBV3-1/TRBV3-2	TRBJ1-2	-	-	CASSHSDRSGYTF	TGTGCCAGCAGCCATTCGGACAGAAGTGGCTACACCTTC
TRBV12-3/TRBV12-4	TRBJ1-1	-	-	CASSSTMNTEAFF	TGTGCCAGCAGTTCGACAATGAACACTGAAGCTTTCTTT
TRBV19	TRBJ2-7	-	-	CASSKRQGEQYF	TGTGCCAGTAGTAAACGCCAAGGCGAGCAGTACTTC
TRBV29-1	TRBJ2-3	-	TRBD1	CSVDRVPDTQYF	TGCAGCGTCGACAGGGTCCCAGATACGCAGTATTTT
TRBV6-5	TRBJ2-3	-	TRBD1	CASSSGTGARTDTQYF	TGTGCCAGCAGTTCCGGGACAGGGGCTCGAACAGATACGCAGTATTTT
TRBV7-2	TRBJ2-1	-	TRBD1	CASRPTGQPYNEQFF	TGTGCCAGCAGACCAACGGGACAGCCCTACAATGAGCAGTTCTTC
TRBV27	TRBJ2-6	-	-	CASSLYASGANVLTF	TGTGCCAGCAGTTTATACGCCTCTGGGGCCAACGTCCTGACTTTC
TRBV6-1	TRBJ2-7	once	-	CASSEDTSWGEQYF	TGTGCCAGCAGTGAAGACACTAGCTGGGGCGAGCAGTACTTC
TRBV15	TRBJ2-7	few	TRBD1	CATSRGTGSIEQYF	TGTGCCACCAGCAGAGGGACAGGGTCTATCGAGCAGTACTTC
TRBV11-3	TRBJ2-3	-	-	CASSFRTSGQYF	TGTGCCAGCAGCTTCAGGACCAGCGGGCAGTATTTT
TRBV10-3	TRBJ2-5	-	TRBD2	CAASTDSGSETQYF	TGTGCCGCATCGACGGACAGCGGGAGCGAGACCCAGTACTTC
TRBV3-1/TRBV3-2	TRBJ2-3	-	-	CASSQETEKQYF	TGTGCCAGCAGCCAAGAGACCGAAAAGCAGTATTTT
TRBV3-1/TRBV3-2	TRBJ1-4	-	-	CASSLANEKLFF	TGTGCCAGCAGCCTAGCTAATGAAAAACTGTTTTTT